This T cell receptor beta chain is from a study of cytomegalovirus exposure and HLA in healthy donors. Study at large: Earlier, 110 million or so unique TCR beta sequences were recovered from about 200 million T cells by an analysis. Out of 398 genotyped donors, roughly 83% belonged to the Caucasian-associated ancestry cluster.

The PCR employed 60 Vbeta primers together with 13 Jbeta primers. Here immunoSEQ multiplex PCR was the method, and the copy in TCRdb shows in-frame clones only, minus some. The sample has about 190,000 clones; almost 75% are singletons. The germline V gene encodes CDR1 SGHAT and CDR2 FQDESV (reference sequence). This CDR3 spans 16 amino acids. The junction had 5 bases not matched to a gene; V was cut back by 2 bases and J by 1 base. The chain uses TRBV11-1 and TRBJ2-7; 10 nucleotides line up with TRBD2. Material: PBMCs. The sequence came from a woman aged 25 to 45 in good health and CMV-seropositive. This CDR3 reads CASSLPLAGTSYEQYF. As DNA, the CDR3 is TGTGCCAGCAGCTTACCACTAGCGGGAACGTCCTACGAGCAGTACTTC.